This passage covers 17 T cell receptor beta chains from one sample sequenced in a study of cytomegalovirus exposure and HLA in healthy donors. A multiplex PCR was run with 60 Vbeta primers and 13 Jbeta primers. Repertoires were generated with immunoSEQ multiplex PCR, while TCRdb's copy carries only in-frame clones and drops some. The sample lists around 150,000 clones, over 50% occurring once. Material: PBMCs. The receptors derive from a human donor in good health.

This clone has just a few counts. The genes are TRBV5-4 and TRBJ1-1, with D maybe TRBD1 (5 bases). V was cut by 6 bases and J by 6 bases, with 18 bases left in between. Germline V lookup: CDR1 SGHNT, CDR2 YYREEE (reference sequence). This CDR3 has 14 amino acids. The CDR3 reads CASNLDLSRAEAFF. DNA for the CDR3: TGTGCCAGCAACCTCGACTTATCCAGGGCTGAAGCTTTCTTT.

This clone appeared a single time. V gene TRBV5-4 combines with J gene TRBJ2-7, with D possibly TRBD2 on 6 matching bases. The CDR3 consists of 16 residues. Germline assignment: CDR1 SGHNT and CDR2 YYREEE (reference sequence). Trimming left V 4 bases short and J 5 bases short, with 22 bases between. DNA for the CDR3: TGTGCCAGCAGCCGAGATCCACGGACGGGAGCACACGAGCAGTACTTC. It yields the protein CASSRDPRTGAHEQYF.

This chain connects TRBV6-5 to TRBJ1-3; the match to TRBD1 covers 7 bases. CDR1 is MNHEY and CDR2 is SVGAGI in the germline V gene. This CDR3 is built from 15 residues. Trimming removed 6 bases from V and 0 bases from J; junction bases left unmatched: 5. The CDR3 is CASRKTGDSGNTIYF. In DNA form, the CDR3 reads TGTGCCAGCAGAAAAACAGGGGACTCTGGAAACACCATATATTTT.

V usage is TRBV28 and J usage is TRBJ1-4; 7 bases map to TRBD1. Losses at the gene ends were 6 bases for V and 5 bases for J; bases not matched to a gene: 6. This CDR3 is 14 amino acids long. The V gene's germline CDR1 is MDHEN and CDR2 SYDVKM. The CDR3 region has the DNA TGTGCCAGCAGCCAAACAGGGGACAATGAAAAACTGTTTTTT. Protein product: CASSQTGDNEKLFF.

This chain's CDR3 is CASSQEGRVGLAGKVNEQFF. In DNA, the CDR3 is TGTGCCAGCAGCCAAGAGGGCAGGGTGGGACTAGCGGGAAAGGTGAATGAGCAGTTCTTC. The V and J genes are TRBV4-2 and TRBJ2-1; 13 bases agree with TRBD2. CDR3 length: 20 amino acids. Germline V lookup: CDR1 LGHNA, CDR2 YNFKEQ. Losses at the gene ends were 0 bases for V and 7 bases for J; bases not matched to a gene: 15.

V usage is TRBV19 and J usage is TRBJ1-2; TRBD1 aligns across 10 bases. V dropped 7 bases and J dropped 0; count of bases not matched to a gene: 8. The CDR3 length is 16 residues. Germline V gene lookup returns CDR1 LNHDA and CDR2 SQIVND (reference sequence). CDR3: CASTQTGTGANYGYTF. CDR3 nucleotides: TGTGCCAGTACCCAGACCGGGACAGGGGCTAACTATGGCTACACCTTC.

CDR3 nucleotides: TGTGCCAGCAGCTTCTCTAGATCCACAGATACGCAGTATTTT. Translation gives CASSFSRSTDTQYF. V usage is TRBV11-3 and J usage is TRBJ2-3; D gene uncertain. The V end lost 3 bases, the J end lost 2 bases, and 9 bases lay between the germline ends. Looked up from germline, CDR1 is SGHNT and CDR2 is YENEEA. The CDR3 consists of 14 residues.

The chain combines TRBV9 with TRBJ2-2, with TRBD1 identical over 9 bases. The CDR3 length is 15 residues. The junction had 8 bases not matched to a gene; V was cut back by 4 bases and J by 7 bases. Germline CDR1 is SGDLS and CDR2 is YYNGEE. The chain's CDR3 is CASSPPGQGNGELFF. The CDR3 coding sequence is TGTGCCAGCAGCCCACCGGGACAGGGCAACGGGGAGCTGTTTTTT.

This clone showed up just a few times. The genes are TRBV6-6 and TRBJ2-7, with a tentative D call TRBD2 (5 bases). V lost 6 bases to trimming and J lost 0 bases, with 12 bases between them. The germline V gene encodes CDR1 MNHNY and CDR2 SVGAGI (reference sequence). The CDR3 is made up of 14 amino acids. This chain's CDR3 is CASSRGTVSYEQYF. For the CDR3, the DNA is TGTGCCAGCAGCCGGGGAACAGTCTCCTACGAGCAGTACTTC.

The chain is built from TRBV2 and TRBJ2-3; the match to TRBD1 covers 7 bases. Per the germline V gene, CDR1 is SNHLY and CDR2 is FYNNEI. The CDR3 sequence is 17 residues long. J lost 2 bases, V lost 4 bases, and 12 bases had no gene match. CDR3 coding DNA: TGTGCCAGCAGTGGGGGGACAGCGAAGGGGGACACAGATACGCAGTATTTT. Translated: CASSGGTAKGDTDTQYF.

The genes are TRBV27 and TRBJ2-2; D gene ambiguous. The V gene's germline CDR1 is MNHEY and CDR2 SMNVEV (reference sequence). V gave up 6 bases and J gave up 1 base, with 6 bases separating them. The CDR3 covers 13 residues. CDR3 DNA: TGTGCCAGCAGGCGAATGAACACCGGGGAGCTGTTTTTT. Protein product: CASRRMNTGELFF.

This chain links TRBV9 with TRBJ1-1, with a possible D match to TRBD1 (6 bases). This CDR3 region has 16 residues. The germline CDR1 and CDR2 sequences are SGDLS and YYNGEE. Trimming removed 0 bases at V and 0 bases at J, with 12 bases between. CDR3 residues: CASSVGLGGLNTEAFF. The CDR3 DNA is TGTGCCAGCAGCGTAGGGTTGGGGGGGCTGAACACTGAAGCTTTCTTT.

This clone was found once. The chain combines TRBV5-5 with TRBJ2-2, with D perhaps TRBD1 (5 bases). Per germline, CDR1 SGHKS and CDR2 YYEKEE (reference sequence). Trimming shortened V by 4 bases and J by 6 bases, and 7 bases separated the two germline ends. The CDR3 extends over 12 amino acids. The CDR3 reads CASSQGSGELFF. CDR3 bases: TGTGCCAGCAGCCAGGGATCCGGGGAGCTGTTTTTT.

The chain has TRBV28 and TRBJ2-7; TRBD1 agrees at 8 bases. CDR1 is MDHEN, CDR2 SYDVKM, per germline. V trimming: 5 bases; J trimming: 6 bases; junction bases outside the gene matches: 9. There are 14 residues in the CDR3. In DNA, the CDR3 is TGTGCCAGCAGTCTCTTCGACAGGGGAACCGAGCAGTACTTC. Residues: CASSLFDRGTEQYF.

The chain joins TRBV4-3 to TRBJ1-5; 8 bases match TRBD1. The V gene end was trimmed by 1 base and the J gene end by 5 bases; junction bases not matched to a gene: 4. Germline V gives CDR1 LGHNA, CDR2 YSLEER. CDR3 length equals 15 residues. DNA of the CDR3: TGCGCCAGCAGCCAAGGCAGGGGGCGCCATCAGCCCCAGCATTTT. This translates into CASSQGRGRHQPQHF.

This chain connects TRBV11-2 to TRBJ2-5; no reliable D call. The ends were cut back, 1 base at V and 1 base at J, with 4 bases in the middle. Germline V gives CDR1 SGHAT, CDR2 FQNNGV. CDR3 length: 13 amino acids. As DNA, the CDR3 is TGTGCCAGCAGCTTAGGGGCCCAAGAGACCCAGTACTTC. Its translation: CASSLGAQETQYF.

The chain links TRBV6-4 to TRBJ2-1; 8 nucleotides match TRBD2. The CDR3 is 16 residues long. After removal of 3 bases from V and 0 bases from J, the junction contained 4 bases not matched to a gene. Per germline, CDR1 MRHNA and CDR2 SNTAGT. This CDR3 reads CASSDVSGSSYNEQFF. DNA for the CDR3: TGTGCCAGCAGTGATGTGAGCGGGAGCTCCTACAATGAGCAGTTCTTC.